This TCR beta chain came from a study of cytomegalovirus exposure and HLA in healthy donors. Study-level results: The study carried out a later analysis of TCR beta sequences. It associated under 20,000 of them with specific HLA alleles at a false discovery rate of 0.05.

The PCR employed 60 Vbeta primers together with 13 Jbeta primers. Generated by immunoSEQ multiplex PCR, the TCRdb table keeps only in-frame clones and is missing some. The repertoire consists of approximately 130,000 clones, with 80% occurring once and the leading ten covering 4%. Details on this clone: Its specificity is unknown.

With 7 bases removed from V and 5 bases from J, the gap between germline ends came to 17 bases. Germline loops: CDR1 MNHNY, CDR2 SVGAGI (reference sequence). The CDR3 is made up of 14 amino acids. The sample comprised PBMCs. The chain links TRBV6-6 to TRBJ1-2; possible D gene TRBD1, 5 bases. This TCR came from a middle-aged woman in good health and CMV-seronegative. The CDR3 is CASTPDPGGYGYTF. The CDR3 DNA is TGTGCCAGCACCCCGGACCCGGGGGGATATGGCTACACCTTC.